Below are 7 T cell receptor beta chains sequenced from a single sample in a study of T cells in pancreatic ductal adenocarcinoma. Sequencing used immunoSEQ multiplex PCR; TCRdb keeps in-frame clones, though not all of them. Of about 100,000 clones listed, 90% to 95% are singletons. Selected pancreatic ductal adenocarcinoma patients had undergone surgery without neoadjuvant therapy. Source material: PBMCs. The source of these receptors is a human donor with pancreatic ductal adenocarcinoma.

The chain links TRBV20-1 to TRBJ2-5; D gene uncertain. Germline assignment: CDR1 DFQATT and CDR2 SNEGSKA (reference sequence). Trimming removed 8 bases at V and 5 bases at J, with 12 bases between. The CDR3 length is 11 residues. The chain's CDR3 is CSPTIPETQYF. The CDR3 region has the DNA TGCAGTCCCACAATCCCGGAGACCCAGTACTTC.

The chain recombines TRBV10-1 with TRBJ2-3; perhaps TRBD2 as D (6 bases). The germline V and J ends were trimmed by 5 bases and 6 bases, with 12 bases remaining between them. CDR1 is WNHNN and CDR2 is SYGVQD in the germline V gene (reference sequence). The CDR3 is made up of 13 amino acids. The CDR3 region has the DNA TGCGCCAGCAGTAATTCAGGGAGGGATACGCAGTATTTT. This sequence encodes CASSNSGRDTQYF.

The genes are TRBV5-1 and TRBJ2-1, with D uncertain. Germline assignment: CDR1 SGHRS and CDR2 YFSETQ. V lost 4 bases, J lost 5 bases, and 4 bases lay in between. The CDR3 consists of 11 residues. The DNA for the CDR3 is TGCGCCAGCAGCGGGCACAATGAGCAGTTCTTC. As protein: CASSGHNEQFF.

The chain uses TRBV6-4 and TRBJ2-1, with TRBD2 matching over 11 bases. V lost 7 bases and J lost 8; bases outside the gene matches: 10. The CDR3 has 15 amino acids. Looked up from germline, CDR1 is MRHNA and CDR2 is SNTAGT. The CDR3 here is CASKAGTSGLDEQFF. The CDR3, as DNA: TGTGCCAGCAAAGCCGGGACTAGCGGCCTCGATGAGCAGTTCTTC.

The chain has TRBV18 and TRBJ2-7; 7 nucleotides align to TRBD1. V lost 3 bases, J lost 3 bases, and 8 bases stayed unmatched. There are 15 residues in the CDR3. Per germline, CDR1 KGHSH and CDR2 LQKENI. The CDR3 sequence: CASSPRQGAYYEQYF. The CDR3 region has the DNA TGTGCCAGCTCACCTCGACAGGGCGCCTACTACGAGCAGTACTTC.

V usage is TRBV7-8 and J usage is TRBJ2-1; D gene ambiguous. The V gene lost 3 bases and the J gene lost 8 bases, with 8 bases spanning the gap. Germline CDR1 is SGHVS and CDR2 is FQNEAQ. CDR3 length: 12 residues. This CDR3 is CASSFKSYEQFF. Here the CDR3 DNA reads TGTGCCAGCAGCTTTAAGAGCTATGAGCAGTTCTTC.

This clone was seen a single time. The chain couples TRBV6-5 to TRBJ2-5, with D tentatively TRBD2 (5 bases). CDR1 and CDR2 (germline): MNHEY, SVGAGI. This CDR3 has 13 amino acids. V was pared by 6 bases and J by 5 bases, with 13 bases between. The CDR3 spells CASRGSGEETQYF. The CDR3 bases are TGTGCCAGCAGGGGCAGCGGTGAGGAGACCCAGTACTTC.